These 9 T cell receptor beta chains were sequenced from one sample in a study of CD8 T cells in ankylosing spondylitis. TCRdb reprocessed the 5' RACE reads via MiXCR and lists one record per CDR3 protein. The sample has roughly 260,000 distinct CDR3 sequences; over 15% are singletons. Sequenced material: blood, either unsorted or a sorted T cell fraction (not recorded which). The receptors originated from a male donor with ankylosing spondylitis or in good health (not recorded which).

This clonotype has a handful of counts. This chain uses TRBV10-2 with TRBJ2-3; 9 bases agree with TRBD1. From germline, CDR1 is WSHSY and CDR2 SAAADI. The length of the CDR3 is 13 residues. V trimming: 10 bases; J trimming: 0 bases; junction bases outside the gene matches: 2. The CDR3 here is CATDRGSTDTQYF. Here the CDR3 DNA reads TGCGCCACAGACAGGGGGAGCACAGATACGCAGTATTTT.

This clonotype was counted at least ten times. The V gene is TRBV6-5, the J gene TRBJ1-1, with no clear D. Germline CDR1 and CDR2: MNHEY and SVGAGI. This CDR3 is 16 amino acids long. The V gene lost 2 bases and the J gene lost 0 bases, with 13 bases spanning the gap. CDR3 residues: CASSYRGGGLNTEAFF. CDR3 bases: TGTGCCAGCAGTTACCGGGGAGGAGGGTTGAACACTGAAGCTTTCTTT.

This chain joins TRBV6-2 or TRBV6-3 and TRBJ2-1; D is unresolved. The CDR3 has 14 residues. Germline CDR1 reads MNHEY; CDR2 reads SVGEGT. The germline V and J ends were trimmed by 0 bases and 8 bases, with 11 bases remaining between them. CDR3 sequence: CASSYSAGVDEQFF. The DNA for the CDR3 is TGTGCCAGCAGTTACTCAGCTGGGGTCGATGAGCAGTTCTTC.

The chain recombines TRBV12-5 with TRBJ2-1, with unresolved D. V dropped 8 bases and J dropped 10 bases, with 12 bases sitting between them. This CDR3 has 11 amino acids. The germline CDR1 and CDR2 sequences are LGHNT and FRNRAP. CDR3 protein: CASQGGSEQFF. For the CDR3, the DNA is TGTGCTAGTCAAGGTGGCAGCGAGCAGTTCTTC.

This chain uses TRBV5-1 with TRBJ2-2, with D possibly TRBD2 on 6 matching bases. The CDR3 loop spans 14 amino acids. Germline V gene sequence: CDR1 SGHRS, CDR2 YFSETQ. V was shortened by 4 bases and J by 3 bases, with 10 bases between the two germline ends. This CDR3 is CASSPGGDTGELFF. The DNA of the CDR3 is TGCGCCAGCAGCCCTGGCGGGGACACCGGGGAGCTGTTTTTT.

The chain employs TRBV28 and TRBJ2-3; D is ambiguous. V gave up 3 bases and J gave up 1 base, with 11 bases separating them. There are 15 residues in the CDR3. Germline CDR1 reads MDHEN; CDR2 reads SYDVKM. The chain's CDR3 is CASSLFSPGTDTQYF. For the CDR3, the DNA is TGTGCCAGCAGTTTGTTTAGCCCTGGCACAGATACGCAGTATTTT.

This clonotype came up many times. J is TRBJ2-3 and V is TRBV12-3 or TRBV12-4; D could derive from TRBD1 or TRBD2 (5 bases each). There are 16 residues in the CDR3. Trimming removed 8 bases at V and 0 bases at J, with 18 bases between. In nucleotides, the CDR3 is TGTGCCAGCGCCACCCCGGGGACGACTAGCACAGATACGCAGTATTTT. The encoded protein is CASATPGTTSTDTQYF.

This clonotype turned up a few times. This chain uses TRBV7-3 with TRBJ1-6, with TRBD1 as a possible D gene (5 bases). The CDR3 spans 13 residues. Germline assignment: CDR1 SGHTA and CDR2 FQGTGA. Trimming shortened V by 5 bases and J by 7 bases, and 9 bases separated the two germline ends. The CDR3: CASSQGVNSPLHF. The CDR3 DNA reads TGTGCCAGCAGCCAAGGGGTGAATTCACCCCTCCACTTT.

This chain links TRBV7-3 with TRBJ2-1, with D tentatively TRBD2 (5 bases). CDR1 SGHTA and CDR2 FQGTGA come from the germline V gene. CDR3 length: 14 amino acids. The germline V and J ends were trimmed by 6 bases and 8 bases, with 17 bases remaining between them. DNA of the CDR3: TGTGCCAGCAGAGCCGCCCCTAGCACCGATGAGCAGTTCTTC. This codes for CASRAAPSTDEQFF. The full variable domain, its missing parts supplied by reference TRBV7-3 and TRBJ2-1, is GAGVSQTPSNKVTEKGKYVELRCDPISGHTALYWYRQSLGQGPEFLIYFQGTGAADDSGLPNDRFFAVRPEGSVSTLKIQRTERGDSAVYLCASRAAPSTDEQFFGPGTRLTVL.